This T cell receptor (beta chain) emerged from a study of cytomegalovirus exposure and HLA in healthy donors. Whole-study context: Of all 400 or so donors who were genotyped, around 82% belonged to the Caucasian-associated ancestry cluster.

Remarks on this clone: The antigen remains undetermined.

Study conclusions and caveats: In a later analysis, DRB1 alleles had the most associated TCRs; HLA-C alleles the fewest.

The junction had 11 bases not matched to a gene; V was cut back by 0 bases and J by 3 bases. This CDR3 has 17 residues. Germline V gene lookup returns CDR1 SGHDN and CDR2 FVKESK. PCR employed 60 Vbeta and 13 Jbeta primers. This table comes from immunoSEQ multiplex PCR, and its TCRdb copy is limited to in-frame clones, with some not included. The table has 100,000 to 150,000 clones, approximately 84% seen once; the top ten hold under 5%. The receptor's source is a man in his late teens or twenties in good health and CMV-seropositive. The chain recombines TRBV14 with TRBJ2-7; 7 nucleotides agree with TRBD2. Sequenced input: PBMCs. CDR3: CASSQDSLASGIYEQYF. For the CDR3, the DNA is TGTGCCAGCAGCCAAGATTCTCTGGCTAGCGGAATCTACGAGCAGTACTTC.